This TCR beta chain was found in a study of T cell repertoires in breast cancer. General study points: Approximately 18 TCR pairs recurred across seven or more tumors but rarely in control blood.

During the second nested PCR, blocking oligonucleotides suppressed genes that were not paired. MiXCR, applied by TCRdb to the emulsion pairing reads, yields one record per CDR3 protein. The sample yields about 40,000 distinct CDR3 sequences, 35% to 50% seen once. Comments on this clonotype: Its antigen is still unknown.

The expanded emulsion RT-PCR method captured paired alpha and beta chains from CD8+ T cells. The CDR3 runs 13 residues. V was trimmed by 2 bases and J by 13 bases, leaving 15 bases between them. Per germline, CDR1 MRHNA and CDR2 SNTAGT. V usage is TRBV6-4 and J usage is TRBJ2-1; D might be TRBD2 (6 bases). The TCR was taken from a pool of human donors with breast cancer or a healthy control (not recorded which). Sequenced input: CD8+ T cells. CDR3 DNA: TGTGCCAGCAGTGACACTAGCCCGGATCCCCAGTTCTTC. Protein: CASSDTSPDPQFF.